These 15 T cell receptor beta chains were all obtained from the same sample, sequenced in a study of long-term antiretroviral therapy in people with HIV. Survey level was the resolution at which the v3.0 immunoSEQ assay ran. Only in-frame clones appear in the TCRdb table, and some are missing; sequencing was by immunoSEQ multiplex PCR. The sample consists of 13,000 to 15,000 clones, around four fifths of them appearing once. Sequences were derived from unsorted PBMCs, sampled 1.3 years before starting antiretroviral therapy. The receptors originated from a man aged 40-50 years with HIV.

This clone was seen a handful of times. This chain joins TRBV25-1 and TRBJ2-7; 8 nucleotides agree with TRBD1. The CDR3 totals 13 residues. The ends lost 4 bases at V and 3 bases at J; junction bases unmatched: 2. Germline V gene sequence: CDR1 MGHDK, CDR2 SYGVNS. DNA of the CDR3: TGTGCCAGCAGTGGACAGGGGATCTACGAGCAGTACTTC. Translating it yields CASSGQGIYEQYF.

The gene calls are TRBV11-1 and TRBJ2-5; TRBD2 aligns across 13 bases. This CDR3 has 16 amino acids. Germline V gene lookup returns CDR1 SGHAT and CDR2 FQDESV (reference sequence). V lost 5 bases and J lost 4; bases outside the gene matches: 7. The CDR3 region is CASSRRTSGGGETQYF. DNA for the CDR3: TGTGCCAGCAGCCGTCGGACTAGCGGGGGTGGAGAGACCCAGTACTTC. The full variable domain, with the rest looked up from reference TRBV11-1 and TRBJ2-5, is EAEVAQSPRYKITEKSQAVAFWCDPISGHATLYWYRQILGQGPELLVQFQDESVVDDSQLPKDRFSAERLKGVDSTLKIQPAELGDSAMYLCASSRRTSGGGETQYFGPGTRLLVL.

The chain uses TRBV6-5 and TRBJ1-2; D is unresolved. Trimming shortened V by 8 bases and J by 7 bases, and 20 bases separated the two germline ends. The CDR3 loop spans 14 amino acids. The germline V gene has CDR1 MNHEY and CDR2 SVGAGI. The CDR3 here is CASRTAGASIGYTF. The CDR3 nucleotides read TGTGCCAGCCGCACTGCGGGAGCTAGTATTGGCTACACCTTC.

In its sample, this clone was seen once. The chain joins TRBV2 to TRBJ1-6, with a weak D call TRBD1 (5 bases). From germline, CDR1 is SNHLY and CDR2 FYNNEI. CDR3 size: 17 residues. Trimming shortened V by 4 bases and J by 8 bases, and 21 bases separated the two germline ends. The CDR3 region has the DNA TGTGCCAGCAGTGGGTTTTTGTCTGCCTCCAGGGATTCACCCCTCCACTTT. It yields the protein CASSGFLSASRDSPLHF.

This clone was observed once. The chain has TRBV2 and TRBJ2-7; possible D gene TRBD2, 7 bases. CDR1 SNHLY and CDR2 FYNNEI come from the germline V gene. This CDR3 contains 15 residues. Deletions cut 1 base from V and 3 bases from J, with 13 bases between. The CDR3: CASSEGRGQIYEQYF. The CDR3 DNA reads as TGTGCCAGCAGTGAAGGGCGGGGGCAAATCTACGAGCAGTACTTC.

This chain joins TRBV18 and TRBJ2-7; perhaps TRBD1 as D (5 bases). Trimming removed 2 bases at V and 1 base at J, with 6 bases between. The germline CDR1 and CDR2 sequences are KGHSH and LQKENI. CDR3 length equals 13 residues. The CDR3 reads CASSPDSSYEQYF. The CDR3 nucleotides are TGTGCCAGCTCACCAGACAGTTCCTACGAGCAGTACTTC.

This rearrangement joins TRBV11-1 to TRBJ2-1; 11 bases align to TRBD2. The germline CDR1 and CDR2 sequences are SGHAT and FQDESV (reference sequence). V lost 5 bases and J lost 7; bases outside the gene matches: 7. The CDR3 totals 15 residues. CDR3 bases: TGTGCCAGCAGCCCGGGACTAGCGGCCTTAAATGAGCAGTTCTTC. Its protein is CASSPGLAALNEQFF. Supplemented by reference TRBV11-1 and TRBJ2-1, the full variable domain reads EAEVAQSPRYKITEKSQAVAFWCDPISGHATLYWYRQILGQGPELLVQFQDESVVDDSQLPKDRFSAERLKGVDSTLKIQPAELGDSAMYLCASSPGLAALNEQFFGPGTRLTVL.

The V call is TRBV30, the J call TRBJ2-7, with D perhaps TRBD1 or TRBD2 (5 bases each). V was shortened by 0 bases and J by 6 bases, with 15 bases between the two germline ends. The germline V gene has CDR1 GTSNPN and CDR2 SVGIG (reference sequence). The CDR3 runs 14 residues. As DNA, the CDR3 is TGTGCCTGGAGTGTGATCCCCTCAGGGAGCGAGCAGTACTTC. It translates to CAWSVIPSGSEQYF.

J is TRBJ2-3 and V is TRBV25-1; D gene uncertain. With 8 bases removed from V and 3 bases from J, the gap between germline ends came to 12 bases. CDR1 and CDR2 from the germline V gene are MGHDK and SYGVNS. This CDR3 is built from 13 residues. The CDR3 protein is CASGNIVTDTQYF. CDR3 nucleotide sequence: TGTGCCAGCGGAAATATCGTGACAGATACGCAGTATTTT.

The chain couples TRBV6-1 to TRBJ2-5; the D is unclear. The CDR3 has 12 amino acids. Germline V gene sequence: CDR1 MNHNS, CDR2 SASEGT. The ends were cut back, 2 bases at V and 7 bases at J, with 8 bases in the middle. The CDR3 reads CASSEFLGTQYF. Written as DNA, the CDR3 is TGTGCCAGCAGTGAATTCTTGGGGACCCAGTACTTC.

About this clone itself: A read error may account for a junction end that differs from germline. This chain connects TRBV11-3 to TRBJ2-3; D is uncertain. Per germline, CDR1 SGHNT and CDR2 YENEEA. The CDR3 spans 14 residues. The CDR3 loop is CASSLDRYADTQYF. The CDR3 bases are TGTGCCAGCAGCCTAGATAGGTACGCAGATACGCAGTATTTT.

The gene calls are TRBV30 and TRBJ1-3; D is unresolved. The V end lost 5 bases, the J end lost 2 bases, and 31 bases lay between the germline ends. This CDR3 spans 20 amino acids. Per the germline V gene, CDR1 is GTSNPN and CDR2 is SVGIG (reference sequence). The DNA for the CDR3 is TGTGCCTGGGACCCCGGGAGGAGACTCTCTAGGGAAAGGACTGGAAACACCATATATTTT. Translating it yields CAWDPGRRLSRERTGNTIYF.

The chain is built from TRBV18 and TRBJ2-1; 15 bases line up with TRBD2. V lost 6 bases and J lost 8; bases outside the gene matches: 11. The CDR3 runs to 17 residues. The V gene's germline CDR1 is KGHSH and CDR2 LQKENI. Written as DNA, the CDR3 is TGTGCCAGCTCCCTCCGGACTAGCGGGGGGGTGAGGGATGAGCAGTTCTTC. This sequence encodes CASSLRTSGGVRDEQFF.

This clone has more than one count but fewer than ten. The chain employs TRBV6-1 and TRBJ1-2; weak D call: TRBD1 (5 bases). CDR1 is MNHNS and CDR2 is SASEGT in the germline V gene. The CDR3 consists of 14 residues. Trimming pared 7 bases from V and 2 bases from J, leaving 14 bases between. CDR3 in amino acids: CASNERAGNYGYTF. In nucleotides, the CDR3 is TGTGCCAGCAACGAGAGGGCAGGGAACTATGGCTACACCTTC.

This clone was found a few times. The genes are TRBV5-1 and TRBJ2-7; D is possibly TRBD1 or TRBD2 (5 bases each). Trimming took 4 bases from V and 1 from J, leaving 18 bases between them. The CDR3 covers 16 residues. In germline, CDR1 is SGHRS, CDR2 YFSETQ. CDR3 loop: CASSRGNAGSSYEQYF. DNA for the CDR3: TGCGCCAGCAGCCGCGGAAACGCAGGGAGTTCCTACGAGCAGTACTTC.